These 18 T cell receptor beta chains share one sample of origin, sequenced in a study of blood T cell repertoires in COVID-19 (TCRdb year 2020). Libraries were constructed by the immunoSEQ multiplex PCR assay. As stored in TCRdb, this immuneACCESS dataset retains in-frame rearrangements with V and J assigned. A fraction of the clones does not appear; measured against another copy, unresolved V genes explain less than half of the discrepancy, and the remainder lacks a known reason. Across this sample there are about 180,000 clones, with 81% seen only once. The ten largest clones take up around 6% of the sample. The sequencing sample was made of PBMCs or T cells enriched from blood (not recorded which). These receptors all stem from a woman aged 40 to 49 with acute COVID-19.

The sample holds a few counts of this clone. In nucleotides, the CDR3 is TGTGCCAGCAGCTTATCGGGGGGTAATTCACCCCTCCACTTT. This gives the protein CASSLSGGNSPLHF. The chain employs TRBV7-8 and TRBJ1-6, with a weak D call TRBD1 (5 bases). The CDR3 consists of 14 residues. The V and J ends lost 2 bases and 6 bases respectively, with 8 bases between them. CDR1 and CDR2 (germline): SGHVS, FQNEAQ.

V is TRBV27 and J is TRBJ1-1; 12 positions match TRBD1. V gave up 7 bases and J gave up 4 bases; unmatched junction bases: 13. This CDR3 has 17 residues. Germline CDR1 reads MNHEY; CDR2 reads SMNVEV (reference sequence). This chain's CDR3 is CASTPWGTGGHGTEAFF. The CDR3 bases are TGTGCCAGCACCCCTTGGGGGACAGGGGGCCATGGCACTGAAGCTTTCTTT.

This clone showed up just a few times. This chain uses TRBV3-1 (or the pseudogene TRBV3-2) with TRBJ1-2; TRBD1 matches 8 bases. With 1 base clipped from V and 5 bases from J, the junction kept 6 bases outside the gene matches. The CDR3 loop spans 15 amino acids. Germline loops: CDR1 LGHDT, CDR2 YNNKEL (reference sequence). The chain's CDR3 is CASSQGSQGAYGYTF. CDR3 coding DNA: TGTGCCAGCAGCCAAGGATCTCAGGGGGCTTATGGCTACACCTTC.

V gene TRBV19 combines with J gene TRBJ2-3; 12 nucleotides match TRBD2. The length of the CDR3 is 16 residues. The trim removed 6 bases at V and 2 bases at J, leaving 6 bases unmatched. Germline V gene data show CDR1 as LNHDA and CDR2 as SQIVND (reference sequence). The CDR3: CASRPRTSGVTDTQYF. CDR3 nucleotide sequence: TGTGCCAGTAGACCAAGGACTAGCGGGGTCACAGATACGCAGTATTTT.

This clone was picked up a small number of times. V gene TRBV4-1 combines with J gene TRBJ1-2; weak D call: TRBD1 (6 bases). The CDR3 consists of 15 residues. Trimming stripped 1 base from V and 8 bases from J, with 17 bases between. Looked up from germline, CDR1 is MGHRA and CDR2 is YSYEKL. CDR3: CASSQAVLRQDGYTF. The CDR3 DNA sequence: TGCGCCAGCAGCCAAGCGGTCTTGAGACAGGACGGCTACACCTTC.

The chain recombines TRBV24-1 with TRBJ2-3; TRBD1 agrees at 7 bases. The CDR3 is made up of 15 amino acids. Per the germline V gene, CDR1 is KGHDR and CDR2 is SFDVKD. J lost 4 bases, V lost 6 bases, and 9 bases had no gene match. The CDR3 DNA is TGTGCCACCAGTCCCCGCGGACAGGTAGCAGATACGCAGTATTTT. Translating it yields CATSPRGQVADTQYF.

The rearrangement uses TRBV7-9 and TRBJ2-5, with 7 positions matching TRBD1. This CDR3 spans 14 amino acids. Germline CDR1 is SEHNR and CDR2 is FQNEAQ (reference sequence). J was trimmed by 1 base and V by 4 bases; bases with no gene match: 3. The CDR3 DNA is TGTGCCAGCAGCTGGCGACAGGGCCAAGAGACCCAGTACTTC. Translated: CASSWRQGQETQYF.

The V and J genes are TRBV19 and TRBJ2-1; 11 nucleotides agree with TRBD2. Per germline, CDR1 LNHDA and CDR2 SQIVND (reference sequence). The CDR3 extends over 17 amino acids. The J segment lost 9 bases and the V segment lost 6 bases, leaving 16 bases of the junction unmatched. CDR3 sequence (DNA): TGTGCCAGTAGATATAGCGGGAGGGCCTCCGTTTGGGGTGAGCAGTTCTTC. This gives the protein CASRYSGRASVWGEQFF.

The rearrangement uses TRBV5-6 and TRBJ2-7; 9 nucleotides align to TRBD1. Germline assignment: CDR1 SGHDT and CDR2 YYEEEE. The CDR3 length is 14 residues. V was pared by 0 bases and J by 4 bases, with 2 bases of the junction left unmatched. The CDR3 protein is CASSLDRGQYEQYF. Here the CDR3 DNA reads TGTGCCAGCAGCTTGGACAGGGGGCAATACGAGCAGTACTTC.

The sample holds a few counts of this clone. The chain carries TRBV4-1 and TRBJ1-2; tentative D call: TRBD1 (5 bases). V was pared by 8 bases and J by 0 bases, with 10 bases between. This CDR3 spans 13 amino acids. Germline V gene sequence: CDR1 MGHRA, CDR2 YSYEKL. The CDR3 is CASSPTANYGYTF. CDR3 DNA: TGCGCCAGCTCTCCGACAGCTAACTATGGCTACACCTTC.

The chain employs TRBV7-9 and TRBJ1-6; TRBD1 aligns across 7 bases. The J segment lost 5 bases and the V segment lost 5 bases, leaving 0 bases of the junction unmatched. The CDR3 extends over 13 amino acids. The V gene's germline CDR1 is SEHNR and CDR2 FQNEAQ (reference sequence). The DNA of the CDR3 is TGTGCCAGCAGCCAGGGGGATAATTCACCCCTCCACTTT. Its translation: CASSQGDNSPLHF. Looking up the rest from reference TRBV7-9 and TRBJ1-6 gives the full variable domain: DTGVSQNPRHKITKRGQNVTFRCDPISEHNRLYWYRQTLGQGPEFLTYFQNEAQLEKSRLLSDRFSAERPKGSFSTLEIQRTEQGDSAMYLCASSQGDNSPLHFGNGTRLTVT.

J is TRBJ1-4 and V is TRBV5-8, with a tentative D call TRBD1 (5 bases). Between the trimmed V and J ends, which lost 6 bases and 7 bases, there was a span of 16 bases. Germline CDR1 and CDR2: SGHTS and YDEGEE. The CDR3 covers 14 residues. The CDR3 spells CASTLGTAVEKLFF. DNA for the CDR3: TGTGCCAGCACCCTAGGGACTGCCGTTGAAAAACTGTTTTTT.

This clone occurred a few times. The chain couples TRBV6-2 or TRBV6-3 to TRBJ1-1, with D perhaps matching TRBD1 (5 bases). Germline V CDR1 and CDR2: MNHEY, SVGEGT. V was shortened by 3 bases and J by 7 bases, with 12 bases between the two germline ends. This CDR3 has 13 amino acids. The CDR3 coding sequence is TGTGCCAGCAGTTATTGGGGGGGTGGTGAAGCTTTCTTT. Its protein product is CASSYWGGGEAFF.

This chain joins TRBV24-1 and TRBJ2-7; 7 bases match TRBD1. The CDR3 runs 17 residues. The V gene end was trimmed by 7 bases and the J gene end by 3 bases; junction bases not matched to a gene: 17. Germline assignment: CDR1 KGHDR and CDR2 SFDVKD. The chain's CDR3 is CATRDTGATPGDYEQYV. CDR3 nucleotide sequence: TGTGCCACCAGAGACACAGGGGCCACCCCAGGAGACTACGAGCAGTACGTC.

The gene calls are TRBV14 and TRBJ2-7; no clear D gene. V dropped 2 bases and J dropped 4 bases, with 6 bases sitting between them. CDR1 and CDR2 from the germline V gene are SGHDN and FVKESK. This CDR3 region has 12 residues. In nucleotides, the CDR3 is TGTGCCAGCAGCCAATCCGCGTACGAGCAGTACTTC. Translation: CASSQSAYEQYF. Drawing the rest from reference TRBV14 and TRBJ2-7, the complete variable domain is EAGVTQFPSHSVIEKGQTVTLRCDPISGHDNLYWYRRVMGKEIKFLLHFVKESKQDESGMPNNRFLAERTGGTYSTLKVQPAELEDSGVYFCASSQSAYEQYFGPGTRLTVT.

The genes are TRBV5-6 and TRBJ2-2; 7 nucleotides match TRBD1. The CDR3 covers 16 residues. Trimming at V came to 4 bases and at J to 1 base, leaving 7 bases not matched to a gene. Germline V gene lookup returns CDR1 SGHDT and CDR2 YYEEEE. CDR3 in DNA: TGTGCCAGCAGCCCCCCCGGGACAGTGAACACCGGGGAGCTGTTTTTT. Protein sequence: CASSPPGTVNTGELFF.

This chain links TRBV4-1 with TRBJ1-5, with D perhaps matching TRBD1 (5 bases). With 4 bases removed from V and 0 bases from J, the gap between germline ends came to 13 bases. The CDR3 covers 16 residues. CDR1 is MGHRA and CDR2 is YSYEKL in the germline V gene. This CDR3 is CASSRQLLASNQPQHF. The CDR3 DNA is TGCGCCAGCAGCCGACAGCTTTTAGCTAGCAATCAGCCCCAGCATTTT.

The J gene is TRBJ1-2, the V gene TRBV18; the match to TRBD1 covers 11 bases. Germline V lookup: CDR1 KGHSH, CDR2 LQKENI. With 2 bases clipped from V and 8 bases from J, the junction kept 4 bases outside the gene matches. The CDR3 is 14 amino acids. The CDR3 DNA sequence: TGTGCCAGCTCACCAGGGGGACAGGGGGAAGGCTACACCTTC. Residues: CASSPGGQGEGYTF.